This T cell receptor (beta chain) is from a study of cytomegalovirus exposure and HLA in healthy donors (dated by TCRdb to 2015 to 2018). General notes on the study: A later analysis indicated that the 120 validation repertoires were generated on the platform also employed for the approximately 700 repertoires of the first cohort. The study aimed to test whether cataloging public T cell receptors could reveal signatures of past pathogen exposure. Besides the first cohort of 500 to 700 subjects, a separate validation cohort made up of 120 different subjects was used. The study combined high-throughput TCR immunosequencing, statistical association of individual TCRs with disease status, and machine learning to predict cytomegalovirus infection status. The investigation overall reported the following: The validation cohort had no HLA typing available for a later analysis, so co-occurrence within that cohort was assessed over all 130 or so repertoires. In vitro tests confirmed that a few of the cytomegalovirus-associated TCR beta chains recognize cytomegalovirus antigens. Cytomegalovirus status was reported to be diagnosed by the classifier with high specificity and sensitivity in both the original and validation cohorts. In the study, around 160 TCR beta chains were listed as associated with cytomegalovirus. It was suggested by the authors that the approach could potentially be generalized to other disease states and immunological phenotypes. Of the cluster scores, 90% to 95% were above 0 in a later analysis, which found that TCRs clustered in the first cohort also tended to co-occur in the approximately 120 validation repertoires. Most TCR sequences were observed very rarely across donors, whereas some public TCRs were present in many individuals.

Of note for this clone: The clone's antigen remains unknown. No base quality information exists; no much larger clone differs at one position.

Library method: the immunoSEQ multiplex PCR assay. In the authors' own workflow: To diagnose cytomegalovirus status from the catalog of TCR beta chain sequences, a statistical classification framework was built. TCRdb took this table from immuneACCESS and kept in-frame rearrangements with V and J called. Such tables lack part of the clones; where checked against another copy, unresolved V genes explain under half of the gap, and the rest is unexplained. Clone size and V and J calls were adopted from that table, with D and trimming inferred from the DNA. The sample has approximately 300,000 clones on record, 86% of them singletons. Over 0.8% of the sample is in the top ten clones. The germline V gene (reference sequence) sets CDR1 to MNHEY and CDR2 to SMNVEV. V and J are truncated by 3 bases and 8 bases respectively, leaving an intervening sequence of 13 bases. The CDR3, from cysteine to phenylalanine, totals 14 residues. The only DNA kept is the CDR3, 42 bases in frame from the first base.

Donors formed part of the validation cohort, which comprised over a hundred subjects and was distinct from the first cohort of several hundred subjects. The chain uses TRBV27 and TRBJ1-4; TRBD1 could be the D gene, as 6 bases match. The clonotype comes from a woman aged 18 to 35 in good health and CMV-seronegative. The sample consisted of PBMCs. The CDR3 protein sequence reads: CASSFSGGPEKLFF. Read as DNA, the sequence is TGTGCCAGCAGTTTCTCCGGGGGGCCGGAAAAACTGTTTTTT. The CDR3, completed at both ends by the reference TRBV27 and TRBJ1-4 genes, gives the full variable domain EAQVTQNPRYLITVTGKKLTVTCSQNMNHEYMSWYRQDPGLGLRQIYYSMNVEVTDKGDVPEGYKVSRKEKRNFPLILESPSPNQTSLYFCASSFSGGPEKLFFGSGTQLSVL.